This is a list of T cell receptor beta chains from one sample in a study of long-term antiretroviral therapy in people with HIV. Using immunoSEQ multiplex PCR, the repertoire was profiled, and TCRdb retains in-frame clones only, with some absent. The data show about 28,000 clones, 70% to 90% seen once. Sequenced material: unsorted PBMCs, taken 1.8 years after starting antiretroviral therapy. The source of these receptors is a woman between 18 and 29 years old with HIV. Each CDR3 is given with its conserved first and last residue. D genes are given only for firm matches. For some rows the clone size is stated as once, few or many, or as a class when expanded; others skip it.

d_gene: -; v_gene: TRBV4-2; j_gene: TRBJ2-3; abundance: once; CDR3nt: TGTGCCAGCAGCTCGTCCGGGACTCTTTCCCCAGATACGCAGTATTTT; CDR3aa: CASSSSGTLSPDTQYF
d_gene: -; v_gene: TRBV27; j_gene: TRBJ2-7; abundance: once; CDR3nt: TGTGCCAGCAGTTTGGGGAACGAGCAGTACTTC; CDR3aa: CASSLGNEQYF
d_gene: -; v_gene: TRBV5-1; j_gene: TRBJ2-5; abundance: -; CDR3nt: TGCGCCAGCAGCACCGGACGGGGACAAGAGACCCAGTACTTC; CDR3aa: CASSTGRGQETQYF
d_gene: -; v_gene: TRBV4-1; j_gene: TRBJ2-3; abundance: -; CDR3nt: TGCGCCACCGCAGGCCGCTTAGGGCTGGGATCCACAGATACGCAGTATTTT; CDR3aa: CATAGRLGLGSTDTQYF
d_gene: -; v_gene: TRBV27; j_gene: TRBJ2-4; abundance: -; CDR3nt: TGTGCCAGCAGGAACAGGGCGTCCATTCAGTACTTC; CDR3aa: CASRNRASIQYF
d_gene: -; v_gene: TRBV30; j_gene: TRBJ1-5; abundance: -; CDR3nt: TGTGCCGGAAAGACTCGGCAGGTAAGAGGGTTCTGCAATCAGCCCCAGCATTTT; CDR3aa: CAGKTRQVRGFCNQPQHF
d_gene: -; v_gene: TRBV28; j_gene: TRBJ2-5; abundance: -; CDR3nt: TGTGCCAGCACCCCAGGTGGGCAAGAGACCCAGTACTTC; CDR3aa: CASTPGGQETQYF
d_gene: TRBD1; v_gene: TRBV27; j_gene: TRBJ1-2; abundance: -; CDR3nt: TGTGCCAGCAGCACCCAGGGGGCTAGGGATGGCTACACCTTC; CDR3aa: CASSTQGARDGYTF
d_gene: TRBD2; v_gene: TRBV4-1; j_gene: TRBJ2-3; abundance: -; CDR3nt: TGCGCCAGCAGCCAAGACCAGACTAGCCCGGGAGTTGGGAGGACAGATACGCAGTATTTT; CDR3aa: CASSQDQTSPGVGRTDTQYF
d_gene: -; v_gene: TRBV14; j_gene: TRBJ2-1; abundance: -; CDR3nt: TGTGCCAGCAGCCAATCTAGAGGGAATGAGCAGTTCTTC; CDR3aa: CASSQSRGNEQFF
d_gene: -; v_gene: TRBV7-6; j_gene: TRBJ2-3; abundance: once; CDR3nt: TGTGCCAGCAGCACCCGCCGTCGAACAGATACGCAGTATTTT; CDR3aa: CASSTRRRTDTQYF
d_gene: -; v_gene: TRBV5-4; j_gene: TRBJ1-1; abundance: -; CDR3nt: TGTGCCAGCAGCTTGGAAGGAACTGAAGCTTTCTTT; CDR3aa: CASSLEGTEAFF
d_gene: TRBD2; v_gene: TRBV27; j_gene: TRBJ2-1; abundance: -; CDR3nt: TGTGCCAGCATTAATAGCGGGAGGACTCATAGGGAGCAGTTCTTC; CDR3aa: CASINSGRTHREQFF
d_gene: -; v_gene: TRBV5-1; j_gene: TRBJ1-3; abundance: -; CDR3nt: TGCGCCAGCAGCTATGGAGGGGACGGATCTGGAAACACCATATATTTT; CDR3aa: CASSYGGDGSGNTIYF
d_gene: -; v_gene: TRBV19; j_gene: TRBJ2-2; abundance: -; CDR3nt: TGTGCCAGTAGCTGGGACGGGGTGATTTCCGGGGAGCTGTTTTTT; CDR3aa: CASSWDGVISGELFF
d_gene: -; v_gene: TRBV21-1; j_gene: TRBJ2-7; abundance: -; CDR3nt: TGTGCCAGCAGCAAAGCGAAGGAACAGGGGCCCAACGAGCAGTACTTC; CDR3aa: CASSKAKEQGPNEQYF
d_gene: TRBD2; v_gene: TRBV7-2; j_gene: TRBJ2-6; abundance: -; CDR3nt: TGTGCCAGCAGTTTGACTAGCGGGCGCCCTGGGGCCAACGTCCTGACTTTC; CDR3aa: CASSLTSGRPGANVLTF
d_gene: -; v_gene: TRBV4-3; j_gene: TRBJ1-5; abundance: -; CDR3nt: TGCGCCAGCAGCCAGGCGGTAGCCCTCGCGGCCAAGCCCCAGCATTTT; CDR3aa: CASSQAVALAAKPQHF
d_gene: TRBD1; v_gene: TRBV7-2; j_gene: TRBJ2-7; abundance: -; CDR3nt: TGTGCCAGCAGCCCCGGGACAGGGAGGCAGCAGTACTTC; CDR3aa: CASSPGTGRQQYF
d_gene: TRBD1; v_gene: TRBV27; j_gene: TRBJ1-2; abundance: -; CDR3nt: TGTGCCAGCAGTTCCCGGGACAGGGTTCATAGCTATGGCTACACCTTC; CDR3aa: CASSSRDRVHSYGYTF
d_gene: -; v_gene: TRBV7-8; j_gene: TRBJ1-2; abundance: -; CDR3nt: TGTGCCAGCAGCTTAGAGTTCGCAACAGGGTTTACCCTTAACTATGGCTACACCTTC; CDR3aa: CASSLEFATGFTLNYGYTF
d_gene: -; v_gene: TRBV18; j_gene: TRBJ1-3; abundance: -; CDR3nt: TGTGCCAGCTCACCACCAACAGGGAGGGGAAACACCATATATTTT; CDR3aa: CASSPPTGRGNTIYF
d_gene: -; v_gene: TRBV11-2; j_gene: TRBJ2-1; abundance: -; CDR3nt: TGTGCCAGCAGCTTAGTCCAGGGGAGCTCCTACAATGAGCAGTTCTTC; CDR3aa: CASSLVQGSSYNEQFF
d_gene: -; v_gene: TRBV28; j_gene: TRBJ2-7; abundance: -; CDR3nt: TGTGCCAGCAGTTTCCGGGACAACTCCTACGAGCAGTACTTC; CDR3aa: CASSFRDNSYEQYF
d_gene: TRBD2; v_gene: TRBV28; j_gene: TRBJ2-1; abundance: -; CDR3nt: TGTGCCAGCAGTTTATCTAGCGGGAGGGTGAATGAGCAGTTCTTC; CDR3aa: CASSLSSGRVNEQFF
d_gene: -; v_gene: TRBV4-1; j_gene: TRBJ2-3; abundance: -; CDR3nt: TGCGCCAGCAGCTTTAGTCGGGACTCCTTCACAGATACGCAGTATTTT; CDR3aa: CASSFSRDSFTDTQYF